This is a list of T cell receptor beta chains from one sample in a study of cytomegalovirus exposure and HLA in healthy donors. Assay: immunoSEQ multiplex PCR; the TCRdb copy retains only in-frame clones and omits some. Of about 150,000 clones listed, roughly 85% were seen once; the top ten hold 2% to 2.5%. The source material was PBMCs. Receptor source: a woman aged 18-29 years in good health and CMV-seronegative. Each CDR3 is given with its conserved first and last residue. The D gene is left open where the match is weak. The size entry is marked missing in some rows and otherwise reads once, few, many or a size class.

clone_size | j_call | v_call | d_call | cdr3_aa | cdr3_nt
- | TRBJ2-5 | TRBV7-8 | TRBD1 | CASSLEWTGAKETQYF | TGTGCCAGCAGCTTAGAATGGACAGGGGCGAAAGAGACCCAGTACTTC
- | TRBJ2-5 | TRBV7-6 | - | CASSLSRQETQYF | TGTGCCAGCAGCTTATCCAGGCAAGAGACCCAGTACTTC
- | TRBJ2-2 | TRBV29-1 | - | CSVEDLKGERNTGELFF | TGCAGCGTTGAAGATCTAAAAGGGGAACGGAACACCGGGGAGCTGTTTTTT
- | TRBJ2-7 | TRBV4-1 | TRBD2 | CASSGGSRDEQYF | TGCGCCAGCAGCGGCGGGAGTAGGGACGAGCAGTACTTC
few | TRBJ2-7 | TRBV28 | - | CASTPRGSMDEQYF | TGTGCCAGCACCCCCCGAGGGTCGATGGACGAGCAGTACTTC
- | TRBJ1-5 | TRBV19 | TRBD1 | CASSPRDRGINQPQHF | TGTGCCAGTAGTCCCCGGGACAGGGGGATCAATCAGCCCCAGCATTTT
- | TRBJ1-1 | TRBV5-4 | - | CASSLGGSMNTEAFF | TGTGCCAGCAGCTTGGGAGGCAGCATGAACACTGAAGCTTTCTTT
- | TRBJ2-7 | TRBV5-1 | - | CASTLSPGRGTYEQYF | TGCGCCAGCACGCTTTCCCCGGGTCGGGGAACCTACGAGCAGTACTTC
- | TRBJ1-2 | TRBV5-4 | - | CASSLRQGLYGYTF | TGTGCCAGCAGCTTACGGCAGGGCCTTTATGGCTACACCTTC
- | TRBJ1-3 | TRBV5-4 | TRBD1 | CASSSGTGIIGNTIYF | TGTGCCAGCAGCTCCGGGACAGGGATCATCGGAAACACCATATATTTT
- | TRBJ1-2 | TRBV21-1 | - | CASSSRPDGYTF | TGTGCCAGCAGCTCTAGACCGGATGGCTACACCTTC
- | TRBJ2-7 | TRBV18 | - | CASSNQGKGRGFEQYF | TGTGCCAGCTCCAACCAAGGGAAGGGCAGGGGATTTGAGCAGTACTTC